This TCR beta chain was found in a study of blood T cell repertoires in COVID-19. Across the study: In each case, the material was cDNA or gDNA derived from T cells, B-cell-depleted T cells, or PBMCs.

Germline V CDR1 and CDR2: MDHEN, SYDVKM. V dropped 10 bases and J dropped 2; count of bases not matched to a gene: 8. The CDR3 has 15 residues. Source study methods: Reference gene primer amplification gave nucleated cell count estimates. The assay was immunoSEQ multiplex PCR, and TCRdb's table has in-frame clones only and misses some. D and trimming come from the DNA, and the V and J calls and clone size come from that table. The repertoire has 200,000 to 250,000 clones, approximately 84% of them found once; the top ten carry around 3.1%. The rearrangement joins TRBV28 to TRBJ2-5, with 12 bases lining up with TRBD1. This receptor was obtained from a woman aged 25-40 years who had recovered from COVID-19. Input material: peripheral blood. DNA of the CDR3: TGTGCCATCATCCCGGGACAGGGGGCTCAAGAGACCCAGTACTTC. It yields the protein CAIIPGQGAQETQYF.